Here is one T cell receptor beta chain with its context. Profiled with immunoSEQ multiplex PCR; TCRdb holds only in-frame clones, not every one. The data show 440,000 or so clones, with 80% to 95% seen just once and more than 1.5% held by the top ten. The record originates from a study of Ad26.COV2.S vaccination and SARS-CoV-2 variants. Study context: Ad26.COV2.S shots went into the muscle once or twice, 56 days apart.

This CDR3 has 17 amino acids. J was trimmed by 7 bases and V by 0 bases; bases with no gene match: 11. From germline, CDR1 is LNHNV and CDR2 YYDKDF (reference sequence). As for treatment: about 20 received Ad26.COV2.S at low or high dose, single or two shots; 5 received placebo; per-sample allocation not given. All samples were drawn on day 63, counting from the first vaccine or placebo injection. Vaccination employed an Ad26 vector expressing the Wuhan-strain SARS-CoV-2 spike. This chain connects TRBV15 to TRBJ1-2; 10 positions agree with TRBD1. The clonotype originates from a person aged 18-65 years who received the Ad26.COV2.S COVID-19 vaccine or a placebo. This sample comprised peripheral blood, obtained in a trial of Ad26.COV2.S vaccine versus placebo. The CDR3 region is CATSRDRSGTGAFGYTF. Written as DNA, the CDR3 is TGTGCCACCAGCAGAGACCGGTCGGGGACAGGGGCGTTTGGCTACACCTTC.